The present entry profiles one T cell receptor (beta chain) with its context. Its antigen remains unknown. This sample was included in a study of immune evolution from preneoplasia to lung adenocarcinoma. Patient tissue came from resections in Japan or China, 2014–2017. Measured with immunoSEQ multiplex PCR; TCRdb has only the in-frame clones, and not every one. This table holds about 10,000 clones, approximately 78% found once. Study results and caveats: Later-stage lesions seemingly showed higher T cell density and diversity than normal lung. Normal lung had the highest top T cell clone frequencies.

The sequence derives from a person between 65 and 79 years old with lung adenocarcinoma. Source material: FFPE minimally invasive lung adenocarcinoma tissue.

CDR3 protein: CASSGHRGLYGYTF. Here the CDR3 DNA reads TGTGCCAGTAGTGGGCACAGGGGGCTATATGGCTACACCTTC. The V gene is TRBV19, the J gene TRBJ1-2; 9 nucleotides line up with TRBD1. With V trimmed by 5 bases and J by 5 bases, 6 bases remained unmatched. The CDR3 sequence is 14 residues long. Germline V gene sequence: CDR1 LNHDA, CDR2 SQIVND (reference sequence). The entire variable domain, with the rest obtained from reference TRBV19 and TRBJ1-2, is as follows: DGGITQSPKYLFRKEGQNVTLSCEQNLNHDAMYWYRQDPGQGLRLIYYSQIVNDFQKGDIAEGYSVSREKKESFPLTVTSAQKNPTAFYLCASSGHRGLYGYTFGSGTRLTVV.